These T cell receptor beta chains were read from a single sample in a study of blood T cell repertoires in COVID-19. Using immunoSEQ multiplex PCR, the repertoire was profiled, and TCRdb retains in-frame clones only, with some absent. The sample includes more than 350,000 clones, 75% to 90% of them seen just once. Sequenced material: PBMCs or T cells enriched from blood (not recorded which). The origin of the receptors is a young man who had recovered from COVID-19. Each CDR3 is given without its conserved first and last residue. Each record gives: clone size, J gene, V gene, CDR3 protein. Clone sizes are given selectively: once, few, many, or a class where the clone is expanded.

once | TRBJ2-3 | TRBV12-3/TRBV12-4 | ASSPGNTDTQY
. | TRBJ2-4 | TRBV3-1/TRBV3-2 | ASSQGPAKNIQY
. | TRBJ2-7 | TRBV30 | AWTLGFGSSYEQY
. | TRBJ1-2 | TRBV6-1 | ASSEMGQAAYGYT
. | TRBJ2-3 | TRBV6-5 | ASRLAGGDTQY
. | TRBJ1-6 | TRBV7-6 | ASSLSGQGINSPLH
. | TRBJ2-2 | TRBV24-1 | ATSDWAVGGGLYTGELF
few | TRBJ2-4 | TRBV25-1 | ASSELAGGPRQDIQY
. | TRBJ2-6 | TRBV7-9 | ASSTKSAHTSGGGWANVLT
. | TRBJ1-3 | TRBV7-7 | ASSVAPGEGNTIY
. | TRBJ1-1 | TRBV25-1 | ASSEWGQNTEAF
. | TRBJ2-7 | TRBV7-2 | ASSRGTSYEQY
. | TRBJ2-7 | TRBV5-4 | ASSSRDRAVGEQY
. | TRBJ2-7 | TRBV4-3 | ASSQGVASSYEQY
. | TRBJ2-1 | TRBV3-1/TRBV3-2 | ASSQGSSGRFEQF
. | TRBJ2-2 | TRBV2 | ASKGHLGGSSTGELF
once | TRBJ1-1 | TRBV27 | ASSQENRDMNTEAF
. | TRBJ2-7 | TRBV5-1 | ASSLVGQSYEQY
. | TRBJ2-5 | TRBV21-1 | ASSKMVGDRRPPRETQY
. | TRBJ1-1 | TRBV7-9 | AGQGPTEAF
once | TRBJ2-4 | TRBV7-9 | ASSLGHGGQAKNIQY
. | TRBJ1-3 | TRBV7-2 | ASSLGQFSGNTIY
. | TRBJ1-1 | TRBV10-3 | AISATGQGAF
. | TRBJ2-5 | TRBV7-8 | ASSPRQTQETQY